This T cell receptor beta chain was retrieved from a study of cytomegalovirus exposure and HLA in healthy donors. Study-level background: An analysis done earlier identified 120 million or so unique TCR beta sequences from about 179 million T cells.

The junction had 7 bases not matched to a gene; V was cut back by 5 bases and J by 4 bases. This CDR3 is 15 amino acids long. Germline V gene lookup returns CDR1 LNHDA and CDR2 SQIVND (reference sequence). This clone turned up a few times. The PCR made use of 60 Vbeta and 13 Jbeta primers. Profiled with immunoSEQ multiplex PCR; TCRdb holds only in-frame clones, not every one. The table has about 130,000 clones, roughly 75% seen once. This rearrangement joins TRBV19 to TRBJ2-7; 11 bases line up with TRBD1. The sequence came from a female donor in good health and CMV-seronegative. The sequenced sample consisted of PBMCs. The CDR3 nucleotides are TGTGCCAGTAGTTCCAGGACAGGGGGCGCTTACGAGCAGTACTTC. This gives the protein CASSSRTGGAYEQYF.